Below, 24 T cell receptor beta chains from the same sample are listed, as sequenced in a study of OX40 agonist ivuxolimab in advanced cancers. Sequencing was performed with immunoSEQ multiplex PCR; in TCRdb, only in-frame clones are kept and a portion is missing. The repertoire holds tens of thousands of clones, over 80% seen once, with around 20% in the top ten. Here the sequenced sample was CD4+ or CD8+ T cells sorted from blood, taken in a trial of the OX40 agonist ivuxolimab. The receptors here all came from an adult with an advanced solid tumor such as melanoma, head and neck, liver or kidney cancer.

The V call is TRBV4-2, the J call TRBJ1-2; a possible D gene is TRBD1 (6 bases). This CDR3 is 11 amino acids long. CDR1 and CDR2 from the germline V gene are LGHNA and YNFKEQ. Trimming took off 4 bases at V and 9 bases at J, with 9 bases between the two ends. CDR3 DNA sequence: TGTGCCAGCAGCCCCGGGACAAGCTACACCTTC. This sequence encodes CASSPGTSYTF.

V is TRBV6-1 and J is TRBJ1-1; no clear D gene. With 0 bases removed from V and 11 bases from J, the gap between germline ends came to 7 bases. The CDR3 consists of 11 residues. Germline CDR1 and CDR2: MNHNS and SASEGT. The DNA of the CDR3 is TGTGCCAGCAGTGAAGCTCCGTGGGCTTTCTTT. It translates to CASSEAPWAFF.

V usage is TRBV29-1 and J usage is TRBJ1-2; possibly TRBD1 for D (5 bases). Per the germline V gene, CDR1 is SQVTM and CDR2 is ANQGSEA. CDR3 length equals 11 residues. The germline V and J ends were trimmed by 5 bases and 3 bases, with 7 bases remaining between them. CDR3 residues: CSVLRDYGYTF. CDR3 DNA: TGCAGCGTTCTCAGGGACTATGGCTACACCTTC.

The J gene is TRBJ1-5, the V gene TRBV5-1; D is possibly TRBD1 (5 bases). There are 14 residues in the CDR3. Germline lookup yields CDR1 SGHRS and CDR2 YFSETQ. The germline V and J ends were trimmed by 4 bases and 2 bases, with 10 bases remaining between them. CDR3 residues: CASSPGGGNQPQHF. CDR3 sequence (DNA): TGCGCCAGCAGCCCCGGAGGGGGCAATCAGCCCCAGCATTTT. Drawing the rest from reference TRBV5-1 and TRBJ1-5, the complete variable domain is KAGVTQTPRYLIKTRGQQVTLSCSPISGHRSVSWYQQTPGQGLQFLFEYFSETQRNKGNFPGRFSGRQFSNSRSEMNVSTLELGDSALYLCASSPGGGNQPQHFGDGTRLSIL.

This clone was found once. In nucleotides, the CDR3 is TGCGCCAGCAGCCTACTAGCGGGACCCACAGATACGCAGTATTTT. It encodes CASSLLAGPTDTQYF. The rearrangement uses TRBV5-1 and TRBJ2-3; 10 nucleotides agree with TRBD2. The germline gives CDR1 SGHRS, CDR2 YFSETQ. CDR3 length: 15 residues. V shed 4 bases and J 2 bases; nucleotides not matched to a gene: 4.

This clone was picked up one time. This chain joins TRBV28 and TRBJ2-7; D gene uncertain. V was clipped by 4 bases and J by 7 bases, with 8 bases between them. The CDR3 extends over 11 amino acids. Germline values: CDR1 MDHEN, CDR2 SYDVKM. The CDR3: CASSSVVEQYF. The CDR3 DNA sequence: TGTGCCAGCAGTTCGGTGGTTGAGCAGTACTTC. Complete variable domain (other parts from reference TRBV28 and TRBJ2-7): DVKVTQSSRYLVKRTGEKVFLECVQDMDHENMFWYRQDPGLGLRLIYFSYDVKMKEKGDIPEGYSVSREKKERFSLILESASTNQTSMYLCASSSVVEQYFGPGTRLTVT.

The J gene is TRBJ2-5, the V gene TRBV18; 8 bases are a match to TRBD1. Germline lookup yields CDR1 KGHSH and CDR2 LQKENI. The CDR3 extends over 13 amino acids. The V and J ends lost 4 bases and 5 bases, in that order; junction bases with no gene match: 3. As DNA, the CDR3 is TGTGCCAGCTCACGGGACAGGATGGAGACCCAGTACTTC. It yields the protein CASSRDRMETQYF.

This chain links TRBV7-9 with TRBJ1-2, with 7 bases that match TRBD1. This CDR3 region has 14 residues. Germline V gene data show CDR1 as SEHNR and CDR2 as FQNEAQ (reference sequence). The V and J ends lost 5 bases and 7 bases, in that order; junction bases with no gene match: 10. The CDR3 reads CASSLDRELSGYTF. The CDR3 DNA follows: TGTGCCAGCAGCCTTGACAGGGAGTTGTCTGGCTACACCTTC.

V and J are TRBV6-5 and TRBJ1-2; D ambiguous. The V and J ends lost 5 bases and 8 bases respectively, with 15 bases between them. CDR3 length: 13 residues. CDR1 is MNHEY and CDR2 is SVGAGI in the germline V gene. CDR3 amino acids: CASSMDRLDGYTF. CDR3 DNA sequence: TGTGCCAGCAGTATGGACCGGTTGGACGGCTACACCTTC.

The rearrangement links TRBV6-1 to TRBJ2-7; perhaps D is TRBD1 or TRBD2 (5 bases each). Deletions cut 6 bases from V and 4 bases from J, with 16 bases between. This CDR3 is built from 14 residues. Germline loops: CDR1 MNHNS, CDR2 SASEGT. CDR3 nucleotides: TGTGCCAGCAGGCCCAGGGACCGCCGATACGAGCAGTACTTC. Translation: CASRPRDRRYEQYF.

The genes are TRBV28 and TRBJ2-3; perhaps D is TRBD1 or TRBD2 (6 bases each). Germline V gives CDR1 MDHEN, CDR2 SYDVKM. Trimming removed 6 bases from V and 3 bases from J, with 22 bases in between. The CDR3 length is 17 residues. This CDR3 reads CASSSTGAPTFTDTQYF. CDR3 nucleotide sequence: TGTGCCAGCAGCTCAACGGGGGCTCCAACGTTTACAGATACGCAGTATTTT.

Written as DNA, the CDR3 is TGTGCCATCAGCGGGGTGACTAGCGGGGCCACCTTAGATACGCAGTATTTT. As protein: CAISGVTSGATLDTQYF. V usage is TRBV10-3 and J usage is TRBJ2-3, with TRBD2 matching 11 bases. CDR3 length: 17 amino acids. Unmatched junction bases numbered 13, after V lost 6 bases and J lost 5 bases. Germline V lookup: CDR1 ENHRY, CDR2 SYGVKD.

Here the CDR3 DNA reads TGTGCCAGCAGTGAAGCGCGGGAGCAGCCCCAGCATTTT. It specifies CASSEAREQPQHF. The chain carries TRBV2 and TRBJ1-5; D gene ambiguous. V was trimmed by 0 bases and J by 7 bases, leaving 7 bases between them. CDR1 is SNHLY, CDR2 FYNNEI, per germline. This CDR3 region has 13 residues.

The rearrangement joins TRBV28 to TRBJ1-2, with D maybe TRBD1 (5 bases). CDR1 MDHEN and CDR2 SYDVKM come from the germline V gene. V was cut by 4 bases and J by 3 bases, with 15 bases left in between. The CDR3 runs to 15 residues. DNA of the CDR3: TGTGCCAGCAGTTGGAGGGGTGGCAGCTACTATGGCTACACCTTC. It encodes CASSWRGGSYYGYTF.

This chain links TRBV5-1 with TRBJ1-4; 7 nucleotides match TRBD1. The J segment lost 12 bases and the V segment lost 3 bases, leaving 5 bases of the junction unmatched. The CDR3 totals 12 residues. The germline V gene encodes CDR1 SGHRS and CDR2 YFSETQ. The CDR3 nucleotides read TGCGCCAGCAGCTACGACAGGGCGGAACTGTTTTTT. Encoded protein: CASSYDRAELFF.

The J gene is TRBJ1-2, the V gene TRBV5-1; TRBD1 aligns across 9 bases. In germline, CDR1 is SGHRS, CDR2 YFSETQ. CDR3 length: 19 residues. Unmatched junction bases numbered 20, after V lost 0 bases and J lost 8 bases. This CDR3 reads CASSLAFHRGRVHSKGYTF. The CDR3 bases are TGCGCCAGCAGCTTGGCCTTCCACAGGGGGCGGGTACATTCGAAAGGCTACACCTTC.

The genes are TRBV28 and TRBJ2-1; 7 positions agree with TRBD1. CDR3 size: 10 residues. Germline loops: CDR1 MDHEN, CDR2 SYDVKM. The junction had 5 bases not matched to a gene; V was cut back by 8 bases and J by 13 bases. CDR3 nucleotide sequence: TGTGCCAGCGGCCGGGACAGACAGTTCTTC. Translating it yields CASGRDRQFF.

The CDR3 region has the DNA TGCGCCAGCAGGGACCCGACCTCTGGAAACACCATATATTTT. This codes for CASRDPTSGNTIYF. The chain carries TRBV4-1 and TRBJ1-3; no clear D gene. CDR1 is MGHRA and CDR2 is YSYEKL in the germline V gene. This CDR3 region has 14 residues. Between the trimmed V and J ends, which lost 6 bases and 0 bases, there was a span of 9 bases.

The genes are TRBV28 and TRBJ2-1, with D unresolved. Germline assignment: CDR1 MDHEN and CDR2 SYDVKM. The CDR3 extends over 15 amino acids. Deletions cut 4 bases from V and 2 bases from J, with 12 bases between. The CDR3 reads CASSSPPAPYNEQFF. CDR3 DNA: TGTGCCAGCAGTTCGCCTCCCGCGCCCTACAATGAGCAGTTCTTC.

This clone was picked up one time. The chain combines TRBV4-1 with TRBJ2-3; D could derive from TRBD1 or TRBD2 (6 bases each). V shed 1 base and J shed 6 bases, with 14 bases lying between them. Germline CDR1 reads MGHRA; CDR2 reads YSYEKL. This CDR3 spans 15 amino acids. The CDR3 coding sequence is TGCGCCAGCAGCCAAGGCAGGGGAAGCGGGGATACGCAGTATTTT. Amino acid sequence: CASSQGRGSGDTQYF.

The chain employs TRBV9 and TRBJ1-6; possibly TRBD1 for D (5 bases). The CDR3 totals 13 residues. Germline loops: CDR1 SGDLS, CDR2 YYNGEE. Trimming pared 0 bases from V and 9 bases from J, leaving 7 bases between. The CDR3 coding sequence is TGTGCCAGCAGCGTAGTCGGGGGTTCACCCCTCCACTTT. It encodes CASSVVGGSPLHF.

V gene TRBV6-5 combines with J gene TRBJ1-1; D not certain. The CDR3 totals 15 residues. V lost 0 bases to trimming and J lost 2 bases, with 10 bases between them. Germline V gene data show CDR1 as MNHEY and CDR2 as SVGAGI. Here the CDR3 reads CASSYSGRSNTEAFF. The CDR3 region has the DNA TGTGCCAGCAGTTACTCGGGCAGGTCCAACACTGAAGCTTTCTTT.

The chain employs TRBV28 and TRBJ1-2; unclear D gene. CDR3 length: 12 amino acids. Germline V gene lookup returns CDR1 MDHEN and CDR2 SYDVKM. V lost 2 bases, J lost 9 bases, and 10 bases lay in between. The CDR3 coding sequence is TGTGCCAGCAGTTTAGCCCCCGGCAGCTACACCTTC. Protein: CASSLAPGSYTF.

The chain uses TRBV10-1 and TRBJ2-1; D not resolved. Germline V gives CDR1 WNHNN, CDR2 SYGVQD (reference sequence). This CDR3 region has 15 residues. The V and J ends lost 0 bases and 6 bases respectively, with 12 bases between them. Here the CDR3 DNA reads TGCGCCAGCAGTGAGTCGGATCCTTATCCCAATGAGCAGTTCTTC. Protein: CASSESDPYPNEQFF.